This TCR beta chain was captured in a study of blood T cell repertoires in COVID-19. The overall study: Material from acute and convalescent COVID-19 was sourced from the United States, Italy and Spain. T cells, B-cell-depleted T cells, or PBMCs supplied cDNA or gDNA.

Authors' processing steps: It was from reference gene primer amplification that nucleated cell counts were estimated. Only in-frame clones appear in the TCRdb table, and some are missing; sequencing was by immunoSEQ multiplex PCR. V and J calls and clone size are those listed in that table; D and trimming were worked out from the DNA. This repertoire shows over 100,000 clones, about three quarters found once; its top ten account for about 4.5%. V lost 0 bases, J lost 0 bases, and 15 bases lay in between. The germline CDR1 and CDR2 sequences are GTSNPN and SVGIG (reference sequence). The CDR3 consists of 16 residues.

The chain employs TRBV30 and TRBJ2-7; TRBD2 is a possible D gene (5 bases). This clonotype was sampled from a human donor in a cohort sampled during active or convalescent COVID-19. Sequenced input: peripheral blood. DNA of the CDR3: TGTGCCTGGAGTGTAATGGTCGGACTTAGCTCCTACGAGCAGTACTTC. It is translated as CAWSVMVGLSSYEQYF.